The rows below give T cell receptor beta chains drawn from one sample of a study of shared clonotypes between healthy human individuals. TCRdb keeps only in-frame clones here, not all; method: immunoSEQ multiplex PCR. In the table there are hundreds of thousands of clones, approximately 79% of which are singletons. The sequenced sample consisted of memory CD4+ T cells sorted from blood. Receptor source: a woman aged 25 to 45 in good health. Each CDR3 is given with its conserved first and last residue. Each record gives: J gene, V gene, D gene, clone size, CDR3 DNA, CDR3 protein. The D gene is left open where the match is weak. Some rows mark clone size as missing; the rest say once, few, many or name a class of expanded clone.

TRBJ1-3 | TRBV11-2 | TRBD1 | once | TGTGCCAGCAGGCCGGGACAGGGGGCGGCTGGAAACACCATATATTTT | CASRPGQGAAGNTIYF
TRBJ2-5 | TRBV7-3 | - | - | TGTGCCAGCAGCTTAAATACCAACCCCAGGGAGACCCAGTACTTC | CASSLNTNPRETQYF
TRBJ2-1 | TRBV7-9 | - | - | TGTGCCAGCAGCTTGGACTGGCGGGAGCAGTTCTTC | CASSLDWREQFF
TRBJ2-5 | TRBV25-1 | - | - | TGTGCCAGCAGTGCGGGTCCCCAAGAGACCCAGTACTTC | CASSAGPQETQYF
TRBJ2-1 | TRBV30 | - | once | TGTGCCTGGAAGGTGGGGGCTAGGGATGAGCAGTTCTTC | CAWKVGARDEQFF
TRBJ2-5 | TRBV5-1 | - | - | TGCGCCAGCAGCCCAGACAACGAGTTAGAGACCCAGTACTTC | CASSPDNELETQYF
TRBJ2-1 | TRBV6-4 | TRBD2 | - | TGTGCCAGCAGTGACACGGGGAGCGGGAGTATCCATGAGCAGTTCTTC | CASSDTGSGSIHEQFF
TRBJ1-3 | TRBV29-1 | TRBD1 | - | TGCAGCGTTGAACCCCGGGACAGGGGAAACACCATATATTTT | CSVEPRDRGNTIYF
TRBJ2-3 | TRBV7-9 | TRBD2 | few | TGTGCCAGCAGCCAACTAGCGGGAAGGGGAGATACGCAGTATTTT | CASSQLAGRGDTQYF
TRBJ1-1 | TRBV19 | - | - | TGTGCCAGTATTGCCGCGAATTGGAAGAACACTGAAGCTTTCTTT | CASIAANWKNTEAFF
TRBJ2-1 | TRBV28 | - | - | TGTGCCAGCAGACGTTTAGACAATGAGCAGTTCTTC | CASRRLDNEQFF
TRBJ1-1 | TRBV4-2 | - | - | TGTGCCAGCAGCCAAACTCAGGCGCTCGAAGCTTTCTTT | CASSQTQALEAFF
TRBJ2-7 | TRBV28 | TRBD1 | once | TGTGCCAGCAGTCTCCGGACAGGGGAGCAGTACTTC | CASSLRTGEQYF
TRBJ2-7 | TRBV6-6 | TRBD1 | - | TGTGCCAGCAACCCGGGACAGGGGTCCCCGCAGTACTTC | CASNPGQGSPQYF
TRBJ2-1 | TRBV28 | TRBD2 | few | TGTGCCAGCAGTGTAGCTAGCGGGAGAAAGTATGAGCAGTTCTTC | CASSVASGRKYEQFF
TRBJ2-7 | TRBV11-2 | - | - | TGTGCCAGCAGCTTACAACAGGACTCCTACGAGCAGTACTTC | CASSLQQDSYEQYF
TRBJ2-3 | TRBV19 | - | many | TGTGCCAGTAACCCACACAGGGACGGGATAGATACGCAGTATTTT | CASNPHRDGIDTQYF
TRBJ1-1 | TRBV10-2 | - | many | TGCGCCAGCAATGACAGAGAAGACACTGAAGCTTTCTTT | CASNDREDTEAFF
TRBJ2-2 | TRBV7-2 | TRBD1 | few | TGTGCCAGCAGCTTATTGGGACAGGTTTACGGGGAGCTGTTTTTT | CASSLLGQVYGELFF
TRBJ1-1 | TRBV30 | TRBD1 | - | TGTGCCGTCACCAGGGGGCGGAAGAGGACTGAAGCTTTCTTT | CAVTRGRKRTEAFF
TRBJ1-5 | TRBV4-1 | TRBD1 | few | TGCGCCAGCAGCCCAGAGCCGGGACAGGGGGCCTATAGCAATCAGCCCCAGCATTTT | CASSPEPGQGAYSNQPQHF
TRBJ1-1 | TRBV11-2 | TRBD1 | - | TGTGCCAGCAGTTGGGGACAGGGTTTGGCTTTCTTT | CASSWGQGLAFF
TRBJ2-1 | TRBV28 | TRBD2 | - | TGTGCCAGCAGTTTATTGTTAGCGGGAGGGCGGCAGTTCTTC | CASSLLLAGGRQFF
TRBJ1-1 | TRBV4-1 | - | - | TGCGCCAGCACCGCCGATCCTTCTACAGGTCTGAACACTGAAGCTTTCTTT | CASTADPSTGLNTEAFF
TRBJ1-1 | TRBV5-1 | - | - | TGCGCCAGCAGCTCCCAGGGCGGGAACACTGAAGCTTTCTTT | CASSSQGGNTEAFF
TRBJ2-1 | TRBV9 | - | - | TGTGCCAGCACCAGAGGGGGAACTTGGTACAATGAGCAGTTCTTC | CASTRGGTWYNEQFF
TRBJ2-7 | TRBV5-6 | - | - | TGTGCCAGCAGCTCGTACAGGAGCTCCTACGAGCAGTACTTC | CASSSYRSSYEQYF
TRBJ2-7 | TRBV5-1 | TRBD1 | many | TGCGCCAGCAGCCCAGGGACAGGGGCGTTGGGGCAGTACTTC | CASSPGTGALGQYF
TRBJ1-5 | TRBV6-1 | - | - | TGTGCCAGCAGTGACCAAACTCAGCCCCAGCATTTT | CASSDQTQPQHF
TRBJ2-1 | TRBV11-2 | - | - | TGTGCCAGCAGCTTAGTAAGTAATGAGCAGTTCTTC | CASSLVSNEQFF
TRBJ1-2 | TRBV5-1 | - | - | TGCGCCAGCAGCTTGGAGGGCCCCGGAGGCGCTGGTGGCTACACCTTC | CASSLEGPGGAGGYTF
TRBJ2-7 | TRBV18 | TRBD2 | - | TGTGCCAGCTCACATGGCGGACTAGTTGAGCAGTACTTC | CASSHGGLVEQYF
TRBJ2-6 | TRBV7-9 | - | - | TGTGCCAGCAGCTGGTTTAGGCCGGGGGCCAACGTCCTGACTTTC | CASSWFRPGANVLTF